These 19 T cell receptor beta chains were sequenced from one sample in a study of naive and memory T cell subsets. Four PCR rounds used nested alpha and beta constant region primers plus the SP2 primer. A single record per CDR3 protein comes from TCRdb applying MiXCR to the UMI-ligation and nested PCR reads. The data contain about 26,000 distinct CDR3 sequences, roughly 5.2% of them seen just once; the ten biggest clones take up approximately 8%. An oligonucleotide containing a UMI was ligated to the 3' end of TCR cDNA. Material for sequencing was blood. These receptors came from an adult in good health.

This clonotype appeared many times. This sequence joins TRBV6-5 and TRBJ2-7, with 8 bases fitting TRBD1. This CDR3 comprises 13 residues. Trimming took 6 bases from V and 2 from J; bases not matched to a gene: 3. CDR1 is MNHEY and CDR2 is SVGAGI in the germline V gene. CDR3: CASRLTGAYEQYF. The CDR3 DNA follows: TGTGCCAGCAGGCTGACAGGGGCCTACGAGCAGTACTTC.

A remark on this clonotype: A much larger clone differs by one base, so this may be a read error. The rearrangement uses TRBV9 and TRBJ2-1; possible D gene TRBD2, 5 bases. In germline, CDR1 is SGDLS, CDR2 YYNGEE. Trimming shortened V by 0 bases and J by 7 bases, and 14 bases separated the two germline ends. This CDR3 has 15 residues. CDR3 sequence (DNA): TGTGCCAGCAGCGTAGGCGAGGGTAGGTGGAATGAGCAGTTCTTC. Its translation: CASSVGEGRWNEQFF. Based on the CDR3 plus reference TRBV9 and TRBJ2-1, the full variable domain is DSGVTQTPKHLITATGQRVTLRCSPRSGDLSVYWYQQSLDQGLQFLIQYYNGEERAKGNILERFSAQQFPDLHSELNLSSLELGDSALYFCASSVGEGRWNEQFFGPGTRLTVL.

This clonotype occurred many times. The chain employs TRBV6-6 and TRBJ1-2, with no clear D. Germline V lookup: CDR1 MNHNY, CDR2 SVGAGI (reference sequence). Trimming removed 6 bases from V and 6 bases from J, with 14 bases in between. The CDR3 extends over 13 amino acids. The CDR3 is CASRPSGRDGYTF. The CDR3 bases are TGTGCCAGCAGGCCGAGCGGGCGCGATGGCTACACCTTC.

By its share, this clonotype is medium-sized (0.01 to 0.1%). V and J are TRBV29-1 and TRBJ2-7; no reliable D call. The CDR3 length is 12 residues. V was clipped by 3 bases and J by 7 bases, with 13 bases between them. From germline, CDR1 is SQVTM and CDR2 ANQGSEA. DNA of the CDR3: TGCAGCGTTGAGAACTGGAACGGGGAGCAGTACTTC. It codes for CSVENWNGEQYF.

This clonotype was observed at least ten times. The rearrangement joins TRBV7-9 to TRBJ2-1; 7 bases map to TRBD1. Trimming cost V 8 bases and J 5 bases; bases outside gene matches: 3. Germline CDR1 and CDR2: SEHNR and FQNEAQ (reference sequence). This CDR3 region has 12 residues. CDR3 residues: CASSGTDNEQFF. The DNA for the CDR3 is TGTGCCAGCTCCGGGACAGACAATGAGCAGTTCTTC. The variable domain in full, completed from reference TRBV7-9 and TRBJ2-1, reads DTGVSQNPRHKITKRGQNVTFRCDPISEHNRLYWYRQTLGQGPEFLTYFQNEAQLEKSRLLSDRFSAERPKGSFSTLEIQRTEQGDSAMYLCASSGTDNEQFFGPGTRLTVL.

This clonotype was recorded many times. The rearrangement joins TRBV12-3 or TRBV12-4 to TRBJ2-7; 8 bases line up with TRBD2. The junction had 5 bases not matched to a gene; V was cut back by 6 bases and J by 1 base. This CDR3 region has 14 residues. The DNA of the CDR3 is TGTGCCAGCAGCCCGGGGACTAGTTCCTACGAGCAGTACTTC. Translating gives CASSPGTSSYEQYF.

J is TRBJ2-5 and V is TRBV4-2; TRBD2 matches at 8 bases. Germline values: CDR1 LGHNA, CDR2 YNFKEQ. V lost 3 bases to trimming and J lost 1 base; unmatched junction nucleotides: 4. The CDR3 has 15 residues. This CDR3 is CASSHRGGSQETQYF. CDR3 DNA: TGTGCCAGCAGCCATCGGGGGGGGTCCCAAGAGACCCAGTACTTC.

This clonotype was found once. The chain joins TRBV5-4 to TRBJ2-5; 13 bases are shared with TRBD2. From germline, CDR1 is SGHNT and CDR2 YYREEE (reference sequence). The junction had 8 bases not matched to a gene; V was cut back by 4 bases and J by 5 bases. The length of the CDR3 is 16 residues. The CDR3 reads CASSMGLAGFKETQYF. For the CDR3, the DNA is TGTGCCAGCAGCATGGGACTAGCGGGATTTAAGGAGACCCAGTACTTC.

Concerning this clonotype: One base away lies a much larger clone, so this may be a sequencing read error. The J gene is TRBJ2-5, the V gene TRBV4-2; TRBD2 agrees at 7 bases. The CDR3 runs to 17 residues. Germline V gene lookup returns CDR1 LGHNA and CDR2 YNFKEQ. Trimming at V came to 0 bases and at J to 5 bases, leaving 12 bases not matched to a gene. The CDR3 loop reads CASSQDLAGVACETQYF. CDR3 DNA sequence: TGTGCCAGCAGCCAAGATCTGGCGGGAGTGGCTTGTGAGACCCAGTACTTC.

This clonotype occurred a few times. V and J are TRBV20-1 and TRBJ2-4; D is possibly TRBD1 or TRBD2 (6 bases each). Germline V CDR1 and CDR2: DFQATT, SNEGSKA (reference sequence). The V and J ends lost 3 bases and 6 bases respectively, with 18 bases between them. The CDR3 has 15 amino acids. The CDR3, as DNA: TGCAGTGCTAGGAGGGGGGACTCGATTTCAAACATTCAGTACTTC. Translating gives CSARRGDSISNIQYF.

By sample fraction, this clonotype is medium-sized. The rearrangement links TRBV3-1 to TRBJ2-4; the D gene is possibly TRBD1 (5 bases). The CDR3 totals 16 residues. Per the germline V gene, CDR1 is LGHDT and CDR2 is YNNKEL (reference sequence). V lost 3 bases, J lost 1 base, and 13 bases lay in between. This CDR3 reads CASSHQGDVAKNIQYF. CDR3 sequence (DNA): TGTGCCAGCAGCCATCAGGGCGACGTGGCCAAAAACATTCAGTACTTC.

CDR3 coding DNA: TGCGCCGGGGGCCAGACTAGCTCCTACGAGCAGTACTTC. Translated, it gives CAGGQTSSYEQYF. The J gene is TRBJ2-7, the V gene TRBV10-1, with D possibly called TRBD1 or TRBD2 (6 bases each). Germline loops: CDR1 WNHNN, CDR2 SYGVQD (reference sequence). Trimming removed 11 bases from V and 0 bases from J, with 14 bases in between. The CDR3 has 13 residues.

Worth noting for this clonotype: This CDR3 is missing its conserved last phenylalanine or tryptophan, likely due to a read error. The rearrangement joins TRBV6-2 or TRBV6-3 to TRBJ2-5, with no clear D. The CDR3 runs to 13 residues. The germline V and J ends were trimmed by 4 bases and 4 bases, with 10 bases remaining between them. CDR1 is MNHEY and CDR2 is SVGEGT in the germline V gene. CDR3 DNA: TGTGCCAGCAGTTTAATCGTTCCAGAGACCCAGTACTTG. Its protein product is CASSLIVPETQYL.

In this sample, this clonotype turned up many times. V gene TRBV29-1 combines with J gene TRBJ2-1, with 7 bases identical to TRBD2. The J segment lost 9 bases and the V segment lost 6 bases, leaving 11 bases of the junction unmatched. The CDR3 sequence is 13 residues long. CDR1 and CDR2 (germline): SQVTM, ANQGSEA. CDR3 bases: TGCAGCGTGGTTACTAGCGATTGGGGTGAGCAGTTCTTC. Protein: CSVVTSDWGEQFF.

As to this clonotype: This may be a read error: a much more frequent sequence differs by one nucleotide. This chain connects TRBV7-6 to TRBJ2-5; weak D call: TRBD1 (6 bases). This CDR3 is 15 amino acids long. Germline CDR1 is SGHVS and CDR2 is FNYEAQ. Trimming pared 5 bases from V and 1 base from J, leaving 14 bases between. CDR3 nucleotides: TGTGCCAGCAGCCGGACAGATTATCCCCAAGAGACCCAGTACTTC. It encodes CASSRTDYPQETQYF.

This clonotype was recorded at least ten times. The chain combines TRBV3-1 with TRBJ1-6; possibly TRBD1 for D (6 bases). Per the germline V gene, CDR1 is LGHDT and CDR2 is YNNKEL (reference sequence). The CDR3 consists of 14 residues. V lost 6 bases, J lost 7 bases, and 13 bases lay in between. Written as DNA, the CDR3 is TGTGCCAGCAGGCCCCCAGGGGTGAATTCACCCCTCCACTTT. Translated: CASRPPGVNSPLHF.

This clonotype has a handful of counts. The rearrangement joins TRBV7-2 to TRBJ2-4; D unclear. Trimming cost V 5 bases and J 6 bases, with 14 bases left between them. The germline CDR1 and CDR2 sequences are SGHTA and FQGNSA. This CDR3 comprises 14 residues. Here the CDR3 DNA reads TGTGCCAGCAGCCACACCGAGAGTAGAAACATTCAGTACTTC. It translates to CASSHTESRNIQYF.

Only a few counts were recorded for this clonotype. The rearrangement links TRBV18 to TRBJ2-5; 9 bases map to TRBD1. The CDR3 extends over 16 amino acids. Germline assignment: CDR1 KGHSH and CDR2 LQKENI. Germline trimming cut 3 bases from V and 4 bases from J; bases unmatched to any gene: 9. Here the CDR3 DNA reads TGTGCCAGCTCACCGGGGGACAGGGCATGGGGAGAGACCCAGTACTTC. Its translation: CASSPGDRAWGETQYF.

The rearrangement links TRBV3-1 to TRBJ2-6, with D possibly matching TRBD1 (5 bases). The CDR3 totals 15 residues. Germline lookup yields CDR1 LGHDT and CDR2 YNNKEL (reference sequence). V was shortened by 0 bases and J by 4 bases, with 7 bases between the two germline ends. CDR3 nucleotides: TGTGCCAGCAGCCAAGATGGGGCGGGGGCCAACGTCCTGACTTTC. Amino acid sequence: CASSQDGAGANVLTF.